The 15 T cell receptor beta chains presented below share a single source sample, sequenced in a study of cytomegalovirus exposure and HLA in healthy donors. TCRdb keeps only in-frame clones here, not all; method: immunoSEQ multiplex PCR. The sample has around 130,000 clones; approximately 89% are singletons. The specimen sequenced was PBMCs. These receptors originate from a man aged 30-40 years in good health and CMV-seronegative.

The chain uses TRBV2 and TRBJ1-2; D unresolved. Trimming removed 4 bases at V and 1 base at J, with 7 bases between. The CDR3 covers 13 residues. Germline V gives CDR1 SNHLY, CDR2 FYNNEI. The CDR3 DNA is TGTGCCAGCAGTGTCGAGGGTAACTATGGCTACACCTTC. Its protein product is CASSVEGNYGYTF.

This chain's CDR3 is CASSPEVNWKGYTF. The CDR3, as DNA: TGTGCCAGCAGTCCCGAGGTTAATTGGAAGGGCTACACCTTC. This rearrangement joins TRBV11-2 to TRBJ1-2; D is uncertain. Per the germline V gene, CDR1 is SGHAT and CDR2 is FQNNGV. The CDR3 spans 14 residues. Trimming removed 6 bases from V and 8 bases from J, with 19 bases in between.

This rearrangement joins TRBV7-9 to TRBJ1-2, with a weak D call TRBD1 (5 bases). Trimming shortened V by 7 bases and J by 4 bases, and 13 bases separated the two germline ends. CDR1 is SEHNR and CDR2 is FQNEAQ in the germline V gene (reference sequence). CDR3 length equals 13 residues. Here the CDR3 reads CASTVSGGYGYTF. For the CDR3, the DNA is TGTGCCAGCACCGTTTCGGGGGGCTATGGCTACACCTTC.

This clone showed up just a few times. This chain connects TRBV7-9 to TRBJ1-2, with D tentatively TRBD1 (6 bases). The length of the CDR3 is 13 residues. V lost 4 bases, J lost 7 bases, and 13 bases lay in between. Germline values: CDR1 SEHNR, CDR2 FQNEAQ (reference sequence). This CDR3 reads CASSSTGGAGYTF. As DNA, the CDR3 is TGTGCCAGCAGCTCCACGGGGGGGGCTGGCTACACCTTC.

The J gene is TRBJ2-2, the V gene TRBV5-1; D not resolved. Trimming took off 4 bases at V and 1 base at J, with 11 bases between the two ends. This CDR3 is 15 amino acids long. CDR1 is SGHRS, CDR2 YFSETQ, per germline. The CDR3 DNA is TGCGCCAGCAGCCCTACTCCGGGGAACACCGGGGAGCTGTTTTTT. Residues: CASSPTPGNTGELFF.

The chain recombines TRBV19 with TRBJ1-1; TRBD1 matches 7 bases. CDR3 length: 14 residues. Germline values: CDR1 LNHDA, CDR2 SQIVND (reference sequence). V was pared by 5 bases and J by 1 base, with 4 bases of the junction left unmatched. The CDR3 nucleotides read TGTGCCAGTAGTTTGAACAGGGGGAACACTGAAGCTTTCTTT. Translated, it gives CASSLNRGNTEAFF.

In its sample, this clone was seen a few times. Written as DNA, the CDR3 is TGCGCCAGCAGCTTGAAAACAGGGAACTACGAGCAGTACTTC. This sequence encodes CASSLKTGNYEQYF. This sequence joins TRBV5-1 and TRBJ2-7, with D possibly matching TRBD1 (6 bases). V lost 1 base to trimming and J lost 3 bases, with 11 bases between them. The germline CDR1 and CDR2 sequences are SGHRS and YFSETQ. There are 14 residues in the CDR3. The full variable domain, completed using reference TRBV5-1 and TRBJ2-7, is KAGVTQTPRYLIKTRGQQVTLSCSPISGHRSVSWYQQTPGQGLQFLFEYFSETQRNKGNFPGRFSGRQFSNSRSEMNVSTLELGDSALYLCASSLKTGNYEQYFGPGTRLTVT.

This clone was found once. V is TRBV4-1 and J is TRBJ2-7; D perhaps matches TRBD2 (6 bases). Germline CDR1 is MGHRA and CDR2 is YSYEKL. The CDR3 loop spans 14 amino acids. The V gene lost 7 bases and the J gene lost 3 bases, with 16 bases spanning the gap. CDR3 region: CASTFSPGDYEQYF. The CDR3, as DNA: TGCGCCAGCACCTTCTCGCCGGGGGACTACGAGCAGTACTTC.

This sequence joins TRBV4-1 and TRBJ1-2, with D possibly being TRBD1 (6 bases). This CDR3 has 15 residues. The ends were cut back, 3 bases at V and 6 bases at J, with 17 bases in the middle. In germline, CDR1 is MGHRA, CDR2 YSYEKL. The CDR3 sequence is CASSHRQARGDGYTF. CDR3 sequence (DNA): TGCGCCAGCAGCCACAGACAGGCCCGCGGAGATGGCTACACCTTC.

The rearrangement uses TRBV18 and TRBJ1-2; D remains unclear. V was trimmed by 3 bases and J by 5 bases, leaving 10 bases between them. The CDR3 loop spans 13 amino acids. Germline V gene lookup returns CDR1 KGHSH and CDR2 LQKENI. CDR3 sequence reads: CASSPTTAYGYTF. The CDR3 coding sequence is TGTGCCAGCTCACCGACAACTGCGTATGGCTACACCTTC.

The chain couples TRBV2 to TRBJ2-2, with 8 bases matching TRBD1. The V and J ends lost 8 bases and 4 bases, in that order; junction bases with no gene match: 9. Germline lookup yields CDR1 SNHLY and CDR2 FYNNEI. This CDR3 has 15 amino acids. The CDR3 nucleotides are TGTGCCAGCGGTCCCAGAGGACAGGGCACCGGGGAGCTGTTTTTT. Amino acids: CASGPRGQGTGELFF.

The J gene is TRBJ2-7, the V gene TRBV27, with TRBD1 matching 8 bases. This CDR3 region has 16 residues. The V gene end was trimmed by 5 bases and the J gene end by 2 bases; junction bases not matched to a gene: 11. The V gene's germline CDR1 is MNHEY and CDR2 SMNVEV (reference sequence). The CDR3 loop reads CASSRMGQARTYEQYF. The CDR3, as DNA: TGTGCCAGCAGTCGAATGGGACAGGCAAGGACCTACGAGCAGTACTTC.

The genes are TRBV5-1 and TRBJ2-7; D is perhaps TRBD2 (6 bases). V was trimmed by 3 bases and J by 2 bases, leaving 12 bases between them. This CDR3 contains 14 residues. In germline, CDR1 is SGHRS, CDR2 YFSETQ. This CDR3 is CASSSGAETYEQYF. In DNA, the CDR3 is TGCGCCAGCAGCTCGGGAGCGGAAACCTACGAGCAGTACTTC.

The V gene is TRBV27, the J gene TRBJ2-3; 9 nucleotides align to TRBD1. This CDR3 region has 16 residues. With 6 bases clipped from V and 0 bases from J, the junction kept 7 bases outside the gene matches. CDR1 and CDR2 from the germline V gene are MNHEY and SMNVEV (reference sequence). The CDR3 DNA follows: TGTGCCAGCAGCCCACAGGGGGCTTTGAGCACAGATACGCAGTATTTT. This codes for CASSPQGALSTDTQYF.

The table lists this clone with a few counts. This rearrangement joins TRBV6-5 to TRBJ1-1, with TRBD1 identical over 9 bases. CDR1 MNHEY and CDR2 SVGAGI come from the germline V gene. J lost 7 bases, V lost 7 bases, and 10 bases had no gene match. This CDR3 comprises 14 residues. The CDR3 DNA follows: TGTGCCAGCAAGGCGGACAGGGGAAAGGTTGAAGCTTTCTTT. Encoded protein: CASKADRGKVEAFF.